Described below is a single T cell receptor (beta chain) sequence and its context. The antigen is undetermined. The CDR3 is 14 residues long. V was shortened by 0 bases and J by 1 base, with 6 bases between the two germline ends. Germline V lookup: CDR1 MNHEY, CDR2 SVGAGI. This sample is drawn from a study of cytomegalovirus exposure and HLA in healthy donors. General observations from the study: Researchers reported from a later analysis that most CMV-associated TCR beta chains appeared HLA-restricted.

The PCR contained 60 Vbeta and 13 Jbeta primers. Here immunoSEQ multiplex PCR was the method, and the copy in TCRdb shows in-frame clones only, minus some. The sample lists about 55,000 clones, 65% to 85% occurring once. The receptor was isolated from a female donor in good health and CMV-seronegative. The specimen was PBMCs. V gene TRBV6-5 combines with J gene TRBJ1-1; D is ambiguous. Here the CDR3 DNA reads TGTGCCAGCAGTTACTCGGAGTCGAACACTGAAGCTTTCTTT. Its translation is CASSYSESNTEAFF.